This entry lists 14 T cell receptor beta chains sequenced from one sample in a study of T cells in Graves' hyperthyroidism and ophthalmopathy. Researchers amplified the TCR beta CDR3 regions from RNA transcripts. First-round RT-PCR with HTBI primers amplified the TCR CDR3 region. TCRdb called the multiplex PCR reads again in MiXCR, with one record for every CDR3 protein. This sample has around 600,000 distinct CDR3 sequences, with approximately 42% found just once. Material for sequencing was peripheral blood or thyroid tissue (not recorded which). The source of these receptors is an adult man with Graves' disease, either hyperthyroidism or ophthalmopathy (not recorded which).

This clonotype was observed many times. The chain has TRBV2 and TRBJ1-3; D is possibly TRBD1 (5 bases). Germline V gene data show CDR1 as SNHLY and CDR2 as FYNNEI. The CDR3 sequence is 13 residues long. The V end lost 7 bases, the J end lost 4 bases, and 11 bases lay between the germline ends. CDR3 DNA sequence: TGTGCCAGCACGTCAGGGTCCGGAAACACCATATATTTT. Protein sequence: CASTSGSGNTIYF.

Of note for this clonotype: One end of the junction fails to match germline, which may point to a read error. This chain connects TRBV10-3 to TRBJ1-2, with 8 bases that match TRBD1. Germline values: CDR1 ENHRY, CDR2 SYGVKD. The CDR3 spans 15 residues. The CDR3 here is CASSPPDGQGGGCTF. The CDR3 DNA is TGTGCCAGCAGTCCACCCGACGGACAGGGAGGGGGCTGCACCTTC.

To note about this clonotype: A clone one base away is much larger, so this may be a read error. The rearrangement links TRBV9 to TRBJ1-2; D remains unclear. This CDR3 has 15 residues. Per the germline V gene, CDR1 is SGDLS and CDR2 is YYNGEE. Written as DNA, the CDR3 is TGTGCCAGCAGCGTACGTCTAGGCAATAACTATTGCTACACCTTC. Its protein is CASSVRLGNNYCYTF.

CDR3 sequence (DNA): TGTGCCATCATGAGCGGGACAGGGGGTATGTCACCCCTCCACTTT. Its translation is CAIMSGTGGMSPLHF. The chain has TRBV2 and TRBJ1-6, with 11 bases fitting TRBD1. The CDR3 covers 15 residues. Germline CDR1 and CDR2: SNHLY and FYNNEI. J lost 10 bases, V lost 10 bases, and 12 bases had no gene match. Full variable domain (rest looked up from reference TRBV2 and TRBJ1-6): EPEVTQTPSHQVTQMGQEVILRCVPISNHLYFYWYRQILGQKVEFLVSFYNNEISEKSEIFDDQFSVERPDGSNFTLKIRSTKLEDSAMYFCAIMSGTGGMSPLHFGNGTRLTVT.

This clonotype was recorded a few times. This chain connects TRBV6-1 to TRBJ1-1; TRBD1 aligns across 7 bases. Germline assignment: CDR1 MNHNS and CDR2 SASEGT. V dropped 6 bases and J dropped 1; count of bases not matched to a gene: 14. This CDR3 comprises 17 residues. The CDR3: CASSQNFGDSPNTEAFF. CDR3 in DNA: TGTGCCAGCAGCCAGAACTTCGGGGACAGCCCGAACACTGAAGCTTTCTTT.

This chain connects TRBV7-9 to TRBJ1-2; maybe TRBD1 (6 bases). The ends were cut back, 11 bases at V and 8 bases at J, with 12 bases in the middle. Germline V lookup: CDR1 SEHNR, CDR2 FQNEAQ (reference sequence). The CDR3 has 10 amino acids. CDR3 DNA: TGTGCCTGGAGCGGGGGCGGCTACACCTTC. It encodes CAWSGGGYTF. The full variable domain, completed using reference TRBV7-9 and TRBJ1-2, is DTGVSQNPRHKITKRGQNVTFRCDPISEHNRLYWYRQTLGQGPEFLTYFQNEAQLEKSRLLSDRFSAERPKGSFSTLEIQRTEQGDSAMYLCAWSGGGYTFGSGTRLTVV.

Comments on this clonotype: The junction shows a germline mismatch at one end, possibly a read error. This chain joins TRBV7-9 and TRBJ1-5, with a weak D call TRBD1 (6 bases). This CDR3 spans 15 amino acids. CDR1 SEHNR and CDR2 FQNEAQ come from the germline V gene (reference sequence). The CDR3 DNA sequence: TGTGCCACCAGCACCTCGCCAGGGGGCAATCAGCCCCAGCATTTT. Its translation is CATSTSPGGNQPQHF.

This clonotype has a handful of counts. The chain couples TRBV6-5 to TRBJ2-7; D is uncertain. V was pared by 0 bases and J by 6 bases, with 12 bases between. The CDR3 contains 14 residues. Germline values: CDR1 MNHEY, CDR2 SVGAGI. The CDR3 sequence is CASSYSSHRVEQYF. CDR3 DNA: TGTGCCAGCAGTTACTCGAGCCATCGAGTCGAGCAGTACTTC.

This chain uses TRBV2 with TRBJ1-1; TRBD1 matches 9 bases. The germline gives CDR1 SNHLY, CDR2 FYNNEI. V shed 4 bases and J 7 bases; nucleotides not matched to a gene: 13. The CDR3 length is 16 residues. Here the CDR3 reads CASSGPGQGRANEAFF. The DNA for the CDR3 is TGTGCCAGCAGTGGGCCAGGACAGGGGCGGGCTAATGAAGCTTTCTTT.

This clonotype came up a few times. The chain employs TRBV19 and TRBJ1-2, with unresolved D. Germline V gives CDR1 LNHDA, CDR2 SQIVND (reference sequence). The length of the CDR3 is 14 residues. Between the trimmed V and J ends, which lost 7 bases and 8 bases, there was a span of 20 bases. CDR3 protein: CASTTHRGLGGYTF. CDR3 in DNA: TGTGCCAGTACCACCCACCGAGGGCTGGGGGGCTACACCTTC.

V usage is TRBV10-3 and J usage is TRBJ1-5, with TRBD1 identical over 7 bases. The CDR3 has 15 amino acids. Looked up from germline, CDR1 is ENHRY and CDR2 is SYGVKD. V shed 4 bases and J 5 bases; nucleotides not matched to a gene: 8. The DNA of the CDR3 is TGTGCCATCAGTGGCCGGGACAGAACCTATCAGCCCCAGCATTTT. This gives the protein CAISGRDRTYQPQHF.

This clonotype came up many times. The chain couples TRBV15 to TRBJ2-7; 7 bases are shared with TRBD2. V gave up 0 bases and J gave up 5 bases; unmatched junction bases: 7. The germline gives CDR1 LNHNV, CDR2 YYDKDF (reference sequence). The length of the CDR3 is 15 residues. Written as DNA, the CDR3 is TGTGCCACCAGCAGAGATGGGGGAGGGAGCCACGAGCAGTACTTC. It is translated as CATSRDGGGSHEQYF.

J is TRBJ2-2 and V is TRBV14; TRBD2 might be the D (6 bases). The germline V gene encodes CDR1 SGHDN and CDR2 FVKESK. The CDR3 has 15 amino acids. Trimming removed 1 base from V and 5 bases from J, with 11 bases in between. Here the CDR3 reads CASSQGRDWTGELFF. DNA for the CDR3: TGTGCCAGCAGCCAAGGACGGGACTGGACCGGGGAGCTGTTTTTT. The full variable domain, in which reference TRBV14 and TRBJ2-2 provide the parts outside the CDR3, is EAGVTQFPSHSVIEKGQTVTLRCDPISGHDNLYWYRRVMGKEIKFLLHFVKESKQDESGMPNNRFLAERTGGTYSTLKVQPAELEDSGVYFCASSQGRDWTGELFFGEGSRLTVL.

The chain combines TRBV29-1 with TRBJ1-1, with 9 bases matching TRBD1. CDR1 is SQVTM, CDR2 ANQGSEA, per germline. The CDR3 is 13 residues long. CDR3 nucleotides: TGCAGTTACTGGACAGGGGATAACACTGAAGCTTTCTTT. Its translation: CSYWTGDNTEAFF.